The rows below give T cell receptor beta chains drawn from one sample of a study of T cell responses to AZD1222 COVID-19 vaccine. Sequencing was performed with immunoSEQ multiplex PCR; in TCRdb, only in-frame clones are kept and a portion is missing. This sample has 110,000 or so clones, with 90% to 95% found just once. The sample in question was peripheral blood, obtained on day 0 of AZD1222 vaccination. These receptors originate from an adult in good health. Each CDR3 is given with its conserved first and last residue. The D gene is left open where the match is weak. The size field is filled for only some rows; it gives once, few, many or a size class.

V gene	J gene	clone size	D gene	CDR3 protein	CDR3 DNA
TRBV5-1	TRBJ1-1	NA	NA	CASSLAGDTEAFF	TGCGCCAGCAGCTTGGCAGGGGACACTGAAGCTTTCTTT
TRBV18	TRBJ1-2	NA	NA	CASSLGGPSYGYTF	TGTGCCAGCTCACTTGGGGGACCGAGCTATGGCTACACCTTC
TRBV6-5	TRBJ1-1	NA	TRBD1	CASSPGTGGFSEAFF	TGTGCCAGCAGTCCCGGGACAGGGGGTTTCTCTGAAGCTTTCTTT
TRBV5-8	TRBJ1-4	once	NA	CASKLGIGRSREKLFF	TGTGCCAGCAAACTTGGGATAGGGCGGAGCCGTGAAAAACTGTTTTTT
TRBV6-5	TRBJ1-1	NA	NA	CASSYAELNTEAFF	TGTGCCAGCAGTTACGCAGAGCTGAACACTGAAGCTTTCTTT
TRBV5-6	TRBJ1-6	once	TRBD1	CASSQGQTNSPLHF	TGTGCCAGCAGCCAGGGACAGACAAATTCACCCCTCCACTTT
TRBV30	TRBJ1-5	once	NA	CAWSGTNLQPQHF	TGTGCCTGGAGCGGGACAAATCTTCAGCCCCAGCATTTT
TRBV10-3	TRBJ2-2	NA	NA	CAISDSRTNTGELFF	TGTGCCATCAGTGACTCTCGGACGAACACCGGGGAGCTGTTTTTT
TRBV29-1	TRBJ1-5	NA	NA	CSVEVSGDQPQHF	TGCAGCGTTGAAGTTTCCGGGGATCAGCCCCAGCATTTT
TRBV3-1/TRBV3-2	TRBJ1-5	once	NA	CASSLSSGVGRNQPQHF	TGTGCCAGCAGCCTAAGCTCAGGGGTGGGCCGCAATCAGCCCCAGCATTTT
TRBV24-1	TRBJ1-2	NA	NA	CATSDPQDPLYTF	TGTGCCACCAGTGACCCCCAGGATCCTCTATACACCTTC
TRBV7-2	TRBJ2-7	NA	NA	CASSPRGSEQYF	TGTGCCAGCAGCCCTCGGGGGAGCGAGCAGTACTTC
TRBV7-9	TRBJ2-6	NA	NA	CASSLGTAGYYDGANVLTF	TGTGCCAGCAGCTTAGGGACAGCGGGCTATTATGACGGGGCCAACGTCCTGACTTTC
TRBV19	TRBJ1-3	NA	TRBD1	CASSIGGAGTGPYF	TGTGCCAGTAGTATAGGTGGAGCTGGGACAGGTCCGTATTTT
TRBV15	TRBJ2-7	NA	NA	CATSRDRSYEQYF	TGTGCCACCAGCCGCGATAGGTCTTACGAGCAGTACTTC
TRBV6-2/TRBV6-3	TRBJ1-4	NA	NA	CASSYGGGEKLFF	TGTGCCAGCAGTTACGGCGGAGGAGAAAAACTGTTTTTT
TRBV18	TRBJ2-3	NA	TRBD2	CASFRGLAETDTQYF	TGTGCCAGCTTCCGGGGACTAGCCGAGACAGATACGCAGTATTTT
TRBV6-5	TRBJ2-7	NA	TRBD1	CASSSANPTGIEQYF	TGTGCCAGCAGTTCCGCCAACCCGACAGGGATCGAGCAGTACTTC
TRBV6-6	TRBJ1-1	NA	TRBD1	CASRTALGGENTEAFF	TGTGCCAGCAGGACTGCTCTAGGGGGCGAGAACACTGAAGCTTTCTTT
TRBV4-2	TRBJ2-7	NA	NA	CASSQYRDSREQYF	TGTGCCAGCAGCCAATACAGAGATAGCCGCGAGCAGTACTTC
TRBV21-1	TRBJ2-7	few	NA	CASSKEVDSAYEQYF	TGTGCCAGCAGCAAAGAGGTGGACAGTGCCTACGAGCAGTACTTC
TRBV29-1	TRBJ1-2	once	NA	CSVLYSYGYTF	TGCAGCGTTCTTTACAGCTATGGCTACACCTTC
TRBV18	TRBJ1-1	NA	TRBD1	CASSPLNRGSTEAFF	TGTGCCAGCTCACCACTTAACAGGGGGAGCACTGAAGCTTTCTTT
TRBV7-3	TRBJ1-2	NA	TRBD1	CASSPGTGHYGYTF	TGTGCCAGCAGCCCCGGGACAGGCCACTATGGCTACACCTTC
TRBV6-2/TRBV6-3	TRBJ2-4	NA	NA	CASSLRGVDKNIQYF	TGTGCCAGCAGTTTAAGGGGCGTAGACAAAAACATTCAGTACTTC
TRBV18	TRBJ2-3	once	NA	CASSPGTKADTQYF	TGTGCCAGCTCACCGGGGACCAAGGCAGATACGCAGTATTTT
TRBV4-2	TRBJ2-5	NA	NA	CASSQGDIQETQYF	TGTGCCAGCAGCCAAGGGGATATCCAAGAGACCCAGTACTTC
TRBV30	TRBJ1-1	NA	NA	CAWRERGAEAFF	TGTGCCTGGAGGGAAAGGGGGGCTGAAGCTTTCTTT
TRBV5-1	TRBJ1-4	once	NA	CASSLEPTQRKLFF	TGCGCCAGCAGCTTGGAGCCGACCCAGAGAAAACTGTTTTTT
TRBV28	TRBJ2-7	once	NA	CASKRMGAALGEQYF	TGTGCCAGCAAGCGAATGGGGGCCGCTTTGGGGGAGCAGTACTTC
TRBV3-1/TRBV3-2	TRBJ1-2	NA	TRBD1	CASSQGDSIYGYTF	TGTGCCAGCAGCCAAGGGGACAGTATCTATGGCTACACCTTC
TRBV2	TRBJ2-1	NA	NA	CASSESKSNEQFF	TGTGCCAGCAGTGAATCTAAGTCCAATGAGCAGTTCTTC
TRBV3-1/TRBV3-2	TRBJ2-7	NA	TRBD1	CASSAGTGSYEQYF	TGTGCCAGCAGCGCCGGGACAGGGAGTTACGAGCAGTACTTC
TRBV21-1	TRBJ1-6	NA	NA	CASSNQTVSYNSPLHF	TGTGCCAGCAGCAACCAGACGGTCTCCTATAATTCACCCCTCCACTTT
TRBV19	TRBJ2-5	NA	NA	CASSMAVRETQYF	TGTGCCAGTAGTATGGCGGTGCGAGAGACCCAGTACTTC
TRBV7-3	TRBJ1-2	NA	NA	CASSLTGGGGYTF	TGTGCCAGCAGCTTAACGGGAGGGGGTGGCTACACCTTC
TRBV19	TRBJ2-2	NA	NA	CASSIQPYPTGELFF	TGTGCCAGTAGTATTCAACCCTATCCCACCGGGGAGCTGTTTTTT
TRBV5-8	TRBJ1-2	NA	NA	CASSLTGTRGYTF	TGTGCCAGCAGCCTAACAGGGACACGCGGCTACACCTTC
TRBV6-1	TRBJ2-7	once	TRBD1	CASSEGPGQGFYEQYF	TGTGCCAGCAGTGAAGGCCCGGGACAGGGATTCTACGAGCAGTACTTC
TRBV7-6	TRBJ2-1	NA	TRBD2	CASSLTSGNDEQFF	TGTGCCAGCAGCCTCACTAGCGGGAACGATGAGCAGTTCTTC
TRBV6-6	TRBJ1-5	NA	TRBD1	CASRPGQGGRNQPQHF	TGTGCCAGCAGACCAGGACAGGGTGGAAGAAATCAGCCCCAGCATTTT
TRBV6-5	TRBJ2-1	once	NA	CASSYRPYQRNEQFF	TGTGCCAGCAGTTACCGGCCCTACCAAAGGAATGAGCAGTTCTTC
TRBV7-9	TRBJ1-1	NA	NA	CASSSTGQRAEAFF	TGTGCCAGCAGCTCCACTGGACAGCGCGCTGAAGCTTTCTTT
TRBV28	TRBJ1-1	few	NA	CASSTPSGANTEAFF	TGTGCCAGCAGTACACCTTCGGGGGCGAACACTGAAGCTTTCTTT
TRBV5-1	TRBJ2-1	NA	NA	CASSYGREQFF	TGCGCCAGCAGCTACGGACGTGAGCAGTTCTTC
TRBV7-2	TRBJ2-3	NA	TRBD2	CASSSLAGGLTSTDTQYF	TGTGCCAGCAGCTCCTTAGCGGGGGGGCTTACTAGCACAGATACGCAGTATTTT
TRBV9	TRBJ1-5	NA	NA	CASSAGGGGNQPQHF	TGTGCCAGCAGCGCCGGGGGCGGGGGCAATCAGCCCCAGCATTTT
TRBV27	TRBJ2-6	NA	NA	CASSLTGVSGANVLTF	TGTGCCAGCAGTCTGACAGGAGTCTCTGGGGCCAACGTCCTGACTTTC
TRBV12-3/TRBV12-4	TRBJ1-3	NA	NA	CASSLRRGTTIYF	TGTGCCAGCAGCCTCAGACGGGGCACCACCATATATTTT
TRBV19	TRBJ1-1	once	TRBD1	CASSIRDRGSTEAFF	TGTGCCAGTAGTATCCGGGACAGGGGGAGCACTGAAGCTTTCTTT
TRBV19	TRBJ1-1	NA	NA	CARFRRAFF	TGTGCCAGATTCCGGAGAGCTTTCTTT
TRBV6-6	TRBJ1-4	NA	NA	CASSYSRTTNEKLFF	TGTGCCAGCAGTTACTCGAGAACAACTAATGAAAAACTGTTTTTT
TRBV3-1/TRBV3-2	TRBJ1-1	NA	TRBD1	CASRQTGDTEAFF	TGTGCCAGCAGACAGACAGGGGACACTGAAGCTTTCTTT
TRBV7-2	TRBJ1-5	NA	TRBD1	CASSSYGTGGNQPQHF	TGTGCCAGCAGCTCATACGGGACAGGCGGCAATCAGCCCCAGCATTTT
TRBV10-3	TRBJ2-1	NA	TRBD2	CAISESKRGGLNEQFF	TGTGCCATCAGTGAGTCCAAGCGGGGGGGATTAAATGAGCAGTTCTTC